Listed here are 5 T cell receptor beta chains from one sample, sequenced in a study of blood T cells in healthy people across ages. The second PCR ran about 6 to 12 cycles with a sample-barcoded 5' primer and J-beta primers. TCRdb used MiXCR to reprocess the 5' RACE reads, holding one entry per CDR3 protein. The sample includes approximately 900,000 distinct CDR3 sequences, around 46% of them seen just once. Material: blood. Receptors originate from a man aged 25 to 45 in good health.

V is TRBV20-1 and J is TRBJ2-4; 8 bases are a match to TRBD2. Germline V gene data show CDR1 as DFQATT and CDR2 as SNEGSKA (reference sequence). Trimming removed 2 bases from V and 9 bases from J; junction bases left unmatched: 9. This CDR3 is 14 amino acids long. The CDR3 region has the DNA TGCAGTGCTAGATCCCCGTACGGGGGGGCCATTCAGTACTTC. Protein sequence: CSARSPYGGAIQYF.

This clonotype was observed a handful of times. The V gene is TRBV6-5, the J gene TRBJ2-3; D ambiguous. The CDR3 has 13 amino acids. Trimming shortened V by 6 bases and J by 2 bases, and 9 bases separated the two germline ends. Germline CDR1 is MNHEY and CDR2 is SVGAGI. The CDR3 DNA follows: TGTGCCAGCAGCTCTACTACCACAGATACGCAGTATTTT. Amino acid sequence: CASSSTTTDTQYF.

This clonotype was recorded once. V and J are TRBV30 and TRBJ1-2; no clear D. The CDR3 contains 13 residues. V was pared by 2 bases and J by 6 bases, with 13 bases between. The germline V gene encodes CDR1 GTSNPN and CDR2 SVGIG (reference sequence). The CDR3 is CAWSMGKPDGYTF. CDR3 bases: TGTGCCTGGAGTATGGGCAAGCCGGATGGCTACACCTTC.

The gene calls are TRBV7-2 and TRBJ1-5; D is ambiguous. CDR1 is SGHTA and CDR2 is FQGNSA in the germline V gene. There are 17 residues in the CDR3. Trimming removed 0 bases from V and 0 bases from J, with 12 bases in between. The CDR3 coding sequence is TGTGCCAGCAGCTTAGCAGGTGCCCTGTATAGCAATCAGCCCCAGCATTTT. This gives the protein CASSLAGALYSNQPQHF. Complete variable domain (other parts from reference TRBV7-2 and TRBJ1-5): GAGVSQSPSNKVTEKGKDVELRCDPISGHTALYWYRQSLGQGLEFLIYFQGNSAPDKSGLPSDRFSAERTGGSVSTLTIQRTQQEDSAVYLCASSLAGALYSNQPQHFGDGTRLSIL.

This clonotype was detected only a few times. The CDR3 spells CASSLSWGASQETQYF. Written as DNA, the CDR3 is TGTGCCAGCAGCTTATCGTGGGGGGCGTCACAAGAGACCCAGTACTTC. V and J are TRBV11-3 and TRBJ2-5, with D perhaps assigned TRBD1 or TRBD2 (6 bases each). Germline loops: CDR1 SGHNT, CDR2 YENEEA. V lost 2 bases to trimming and J lost 2 bases, with 15 bases between them. CDR3 size: 16 residues.